The TCR beta chain under discussion was sequenced for a study of blood T cell repertoires in COVID-19. Germline V lookup: CDR1 SGHTA, CDR2 FQGNSA. V gave up 2 bases and J gave up 5 bases, with 21 bases separating them. The CDR3 is 17 residues long. Generated by immunoSEQ multiplex PCR, the TCRdb table keeps only in-frame clones and is missing some. Of 300,000 to 350,000 clones in the sample, roughly 90% are singletons; the top ten hold approximately 7.3%. The rearrangement joins TRBV7-2 to TRBJ1-2; D is undetermined. What was sequenced was peripheral blood. The origin of this receptor is a woman between 70 and 85 years old with COVID-19, enrolled during active disease. The CDR3 here is CASSLNLEYLLIYGYTF. The CDR3 DNA reads as TGTGCCAGCAGCTTAAACCTAGAGTATTTACTCATATATGGCTACACCTTC.